These 24 T cell receptor beta chains share one sample of origin, sequenced in a study of T cells after posttransplantation cyclophosphamide. Control samples came 1 year after myeloablative marrow transplants with methotrexate plus calcineurin inhibitor. Sequencing was performed with immunoSEQ multiplex PCR; in TCRdb, only in-frame clones are kept and a portion is missing. The data show roughly 11,000 clones, about 86% seen once. Specimen: PBMCs, collected around 350 days after allogeneic stem cell transplant with calcineurin inhibitor and methotrexate. The receptors derive from a male patient aged 30 to 40 who received an allogeneic stem cell transplant from an unrelated donor, was CMV-positive, and had acute GVHD only. Some T cells may have come from the graft donor.

The V call is TRBV30, the J call TRBJ1-1, with D unclear. This CDR3 spans 12 amino acids. With 7 bases removed from V and 0 bases from J, the gap between germline ends came to 9 bases. CDR1 GTSNPN and CDR2 SVGIG come from the germline V gene (reference sequence). CDR3 bases: TGTGCCTTCCGGGATTTGAACACTGAAGCTTTCTTT. It encodes CAFRDLNTEAFF.

The count of this clone is one. The chain is built from TRBV29-1 and TRBJ2-2; D remains unclear. Germline V gene lookup returns CDR1 SQVTM and CDR2 ANQGSEA. This CDR3 region has 13 residues. The CDR3 here is CTIPVANTGELFF. The CDR3 nucleotides read TGCACGATTCCAGTGGCGAACACCGGGGAGCTGTTTTTT.

The genes are TRBV5-4 and TRBJ2-7; D is possibly TRBD2 (6 bases). Per germline, CDR1 SGHNT and CDR2 YYREEE (reference sequence). The V gene lost 2 bases and the J gene lost 4 bases, with 16 bases spanning the gap. This CDR3 has 15 residues. This CDR3 is CASSLGTGASYEQYF. The CDR3 coding sequence is TGTGCCAGCAGCTTAGGGACTGGGGCGAGTTACGAGCAGTACTTC.

The V and J genes are TRBV6-5 and TRBJ2-7, with D possibly TRBD2 on 6 matching bases. Trimming shortened V by 6 bases and J by 7 bases, and 22 bases separated the two germline ends. The CDR3 length is 15 residues. Germline V gene lookup returns CDR1 MNHEY and CDR2 SVGAGI. In DNA, the CDR3 is TGTGCCAGCAGCACGCGACTCCTTCCGGGGAGGGAGCAGTACTTC. Its translation is CASSTRLLPGREQYF.

The V and J genes are TRBV4-1 and TRBJ1-2; D is perhaps TRBD1 (5 bases). This CDR3 is 16 amino acids long. Germline V CDR1 and CDR2: MGHRA, YSYEKL. V was trimmed by 0 bases and J by 4 bases, leaving 15 bases between them. CDR3 sequence (DNA): TGCGCCAGCAGCCAAGACCGGGGGATCGTTACCTATGGCTACACCTTC. It encodes CASSQDRGIVTYGYTF.

The chain uses TRBV5-3 and TRBJ2-7; 7 bases agree with TRBD1. TRBV5-3 is identified as an open reading frame with a role that is uncertain. V lost 4 bases to trimming and J lost 4 bases; unmatched junction nucleotides: 17. The CDR3 is 17 residues long. In nucleotides, the CDR3 is TGTGCCAGAAGCCCGGACAGGCTTATCGATGAAACATACGAGCAGTACTTC. Translation gives CARSPDRLIDETYEQYF.

CDR3 in amino acids: CSVAERGLGNTIYF. The CDR3 nucleotides are TGCAGCGTTGCCGAGAGGGGGCTTGGAAACACCATATATTTT. The V call is TRBV29-1, the J call TRBJ1-3, with 7 bases lining up with TRBD1. Unmatched junction bases numbered 6, after V lost 4 bases and J lost 3 bases. This CDR3 has 14 residues. Germline CDR1 is SQVTM and CDR2 is ANQGSEA.

A single count supports this clone. The chain couples TRBV18 to TRBJ2-1, with D tentatively TRBD2 (6 bases). Looked up from germline, CDR1 is KGHSH and CDR2 is LQKENI. CDR3 length: 13 residues. Trimming removed 0 bases from V and 6 bases from J, with 6 bases in between. The CDR3 coding sequence is TGTGCCAGCTCACCACCGGGGGGCAATGAGCAGTTCTTC. Translated, it gives CASSPPGGNEQFF.

The chain is built from TRBV30 and TRBJ2-7; 8 bases line up with TRBD2. This CDR3 region has 14 residues. Trimming at V came to 4 bases and at J to 3 bases, leaving 8 bases not matched to a gene. The germline CDR1 and CDR2 sequences are GTSNPN and SVGIG (reference sequence). The CDR3 loop is CAWNEGGGSYEQYF. DNA for the CDR3: TGTGCCTGGAACGAGGGCGGGGGGAGCTACGAGCAGTACTTC.

In DNA form, the CDR3 reads TGCGCCAGCAGCCAAGGAGGGAGCTCCTACAATGAGCAGTTCTTC. Amino acid sequence: CASSQGGSSYNEQFF. This chain joins TRBV4-3 and TRBJ2-1; D is perhaps TRBD2 (5 bases). The CDR3 covers 15 residues. Germline CDR1 and CDR2: LGHNA and YSLEER. Trimming took off 1 base at V and 0 bases at J, with 7 bases between the two ends.

This chain links TRBV5-1 with TRBJ1-1; D remains unclear. The germline CDR1 and CDR2 sequences are SGHRS and YFSETQ. CDR3 size: 14 residues. Trimming cost V 1 base and J 0 bases, with 7 bases left between them. CDR3 nucleotide sequence: TGCGCCAGCAGCTTGAAACAGTTGAACACTGAAGCTTTCTTT. It is translated as CASSLKQLNTEAFF.

The chain employs TRBV9 and TRBJ2-1, with a weak D call TRBD2 (5 bases). Per the germline V gene, CDR1 is SGDLS and CDR2 is YYNGEE. V was clipped by 4 bases and J by 3 bases, with 20 bases between them. The CDR3 covers 17 residues. The chain's CDR3 is CASSTPPWSGDYNEQFF. CDR3 DNA: TGTGCCAGCAGCACCCCCCCCTGGAGCGGTGACTACAATGAGCAGTTCTTC.

The rearrangement joins TRBV27 to TRBJ1-3, with D uncertain. This CDR3 contains 17 residues. The ends were cut back, 6 bases at V and 0 bases at J, with 18 bases in the middle. Germline V gives CDR1 MNHEY, CDR2 SMNVEV (reference sequence). CDR3 protein: CASRPTAGLSSGNTIYF. The CDR3 DNA reads as TGTGCCAGCAGACCTACCGCAGGCCTGTCCTCTGGAAACACCATATATTTT.

The chain has TRBV18 and TRBJ1-1, with 8 bases lining up with TRBD1. This CDR3 has 15 residues. The junction had 7 bases not matched to a gene; V was cut back by 3 bases and J by 4 bases. Germline CDR1 KGHSH, CDR2 LQKENI. The CDR3 sequence is CASSPMQGAGTEAFF. Here the CDR3 DNA reads TGTGCCAGCTCACCCATGCAGGGGGCCGGCACTGAAGCTTTCTTT.

The chain has TRBV6-5 and TRBJ1-2, with 9 bases lining up with TRBD1. Trimming took 8 bases from V and 6 from J; bases not matched to a gene: 10. This CDR3 is 14 amino acids long. Looked up from germline, CDR1 is MNHEY and CDR2 is SVGAGI. CDR3 DNA sequence: TGTGCCAGCCGGGACAGGGAGCTCGGCGATGGCTACACCTTC. Its translation: CASRDRELGDGYTF.

With regard to this clone: This sample includes further DNA sequences coding for the same CDR3. The chain employs TRBV6-6 and TRBJ1-5; D is ambiguous. CDR3 length: 13 residues. Trimming removed 4 bases from V and 2 bases from J, with 6 bases in between. From germline, CDR1 is MNHNY and CDR2 SVGAGI (reference sequence). The CDR3 sequence: CASSSRGNQPQHF. The CDR3 region has the DNA TGTGCCAGCAGTTCCCGTGGCAATCAGCCCCAGCATTTT.

The rearrangement joins TRBV5-4 to TRBJ1-2; D gene uncertain. The germline gives CDR1 SGHNT, CDR2 YYREEE (reference sequence). The CDR3 length is 15 residues. V lost 4 bases and J 2 bases, leaving 15 bases between the germline ends. The CDR3 loop reads CASSPGQLSNYGYTF. CDR3 nucleotides: TGTGCCAGCAGCCCTGGGCAGCTGAGCAACTATGGCTACACCTTC.

This clone was seen once. The genes are TRBV2 and TRBJ2-7; TRBD1 is a possible D gene (6 bases). V dropped 8 bases and J dropped 4 bases, with 9 bases sitting between them. CDR1 and CDR2 (germline): SNHLY, FYNNEI. The CDR3 runs to 11 residues. CDR3 nucleotides: TGTGCCAGCTCTACAGGGTACGAGCAGTACTTC. Protein: CASSTGYEQYF.

The rearrangement joins TRBV4-3 to TRBJ2-1, with 11 bases identical to TRBD2. With V trimmed by 3 bases and J by 4 bases, 2 bases remained unmatched. The CDR3 consists of 15 residues. The V gene's germline CDR1 is LGHNA and CDR2 YSLEER. CDR3 nucleotides: TGCGCCAGCAGCCAGGGACTAGCGGATTACAATGAGCAGTTCTTC. Translating it yields CASSQGLADYNEQFF.

The chain has TRBV9 and TRBJ2-7, with TRBD2 matching over 7 bases. The V gene's germline CDR1 is SGDLS and CDR2 YYNGEE. CDR3 length equals 14 residues. Trimming took 2 bases from V and 4 from J; bases not matched to a gene: 6. The CDR3 is CASSVGLVGYEQYF. CDR3 DNA: TGTGCCAGCAGCGTCGGACTAGTCGGGTACGAGCAGTACTTC.

This sequence joins TRBV13 and TRBJ2-3; possibly TRBD2 for D (6 bases). V was clipped by 0 bases and J by 2 bases, with 15 bases between them. Germline V gene lookup returns CDR1 PRHDT and CDR2 FYEKMQ (reference sequence). The CDR3 has 17 amino acids. The CDR3 DNA reads as TGTGCCAGCAGCTTAGGCTGGCGGGCTAGCGTCACAGATACGCAGTATTTT. This codes for CASSLGWRASVTDTQYF.

The chain joins TRBV2 to TRBJ1-6; a possible D gene is TRBD1 (5 bases). Germline lookup yields CDR1 SNHLY and CDR2 FYNNEI. V was shortened by 5 bases and J by 1 base, with 9 bases between the two germline ends. The CDR3 covers 15 residues. The DNA for the CDR3 is TGTGCCAGCAGTCAGGAGGGGTCCTATAATTCACCCCTCCACTTT. It translates to CASSQEGSYNSPLHF.

The CDR3 here is CAWSLGGVSEQFF. The CDR3 nucleotides are TGTGCCTGGAGCCTTGGGGGGGTAAGTGAGCAGTTCTTC. This chain connects TRBV30 to TRBJ2-1, with TRBD2 matching over 7 bases. V lost 3 bases, J lost 9 bases, and 8 bases stayed unmatched. The CDR3 consists of 13 residues. Germline CDR1 GTSNPN, CDR2 SVGIG (reference sequence).

The chain is built from TRBV7-3 and TRBJ1-3; 9 bases line up with TRBD1. V was pared by 5 bases and J by 2 bases, with 4 bases of the junction left unmatched. Germline assignment: CDR1 SGHTA and CDR2 FQGTGA. This CDR3 has 15 amino acids. CDR3: CASSAQGAAGNTIYF. The CDR3 DNA sequence: TGTGCCAGCAGCGCACAGGGGGCGGCTGGAAACACCATATATTTT.